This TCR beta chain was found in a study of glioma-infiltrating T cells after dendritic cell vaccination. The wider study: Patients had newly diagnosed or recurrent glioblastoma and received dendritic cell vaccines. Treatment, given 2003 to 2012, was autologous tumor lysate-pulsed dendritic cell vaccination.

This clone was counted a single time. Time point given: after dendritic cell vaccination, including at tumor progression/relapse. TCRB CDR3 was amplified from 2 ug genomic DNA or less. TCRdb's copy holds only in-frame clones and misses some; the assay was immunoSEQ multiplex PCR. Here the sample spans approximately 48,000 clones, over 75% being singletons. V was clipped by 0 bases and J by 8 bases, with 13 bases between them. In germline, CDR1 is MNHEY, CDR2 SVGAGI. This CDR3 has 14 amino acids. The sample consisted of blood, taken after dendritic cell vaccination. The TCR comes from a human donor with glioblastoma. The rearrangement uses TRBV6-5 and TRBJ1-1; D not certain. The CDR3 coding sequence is TGTGCCAGCAGTTACTCATCATCGAGCAGGGAAGCTTTCTTT. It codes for CASSYSSSSREAFF.